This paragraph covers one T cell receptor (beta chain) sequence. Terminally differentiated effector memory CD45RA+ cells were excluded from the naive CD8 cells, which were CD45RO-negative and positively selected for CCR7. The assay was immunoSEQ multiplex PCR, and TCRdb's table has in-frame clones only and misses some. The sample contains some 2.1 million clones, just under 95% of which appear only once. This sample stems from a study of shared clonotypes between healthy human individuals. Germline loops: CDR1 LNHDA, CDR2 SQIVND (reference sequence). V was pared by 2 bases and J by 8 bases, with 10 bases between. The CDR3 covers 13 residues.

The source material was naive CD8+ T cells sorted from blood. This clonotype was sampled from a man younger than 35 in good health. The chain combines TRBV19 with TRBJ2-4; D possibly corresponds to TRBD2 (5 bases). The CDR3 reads CASSIYREDIQYF. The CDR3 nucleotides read TGTGCCAGTAGTATATACCGGGAAGACATTCAGTACTTC.